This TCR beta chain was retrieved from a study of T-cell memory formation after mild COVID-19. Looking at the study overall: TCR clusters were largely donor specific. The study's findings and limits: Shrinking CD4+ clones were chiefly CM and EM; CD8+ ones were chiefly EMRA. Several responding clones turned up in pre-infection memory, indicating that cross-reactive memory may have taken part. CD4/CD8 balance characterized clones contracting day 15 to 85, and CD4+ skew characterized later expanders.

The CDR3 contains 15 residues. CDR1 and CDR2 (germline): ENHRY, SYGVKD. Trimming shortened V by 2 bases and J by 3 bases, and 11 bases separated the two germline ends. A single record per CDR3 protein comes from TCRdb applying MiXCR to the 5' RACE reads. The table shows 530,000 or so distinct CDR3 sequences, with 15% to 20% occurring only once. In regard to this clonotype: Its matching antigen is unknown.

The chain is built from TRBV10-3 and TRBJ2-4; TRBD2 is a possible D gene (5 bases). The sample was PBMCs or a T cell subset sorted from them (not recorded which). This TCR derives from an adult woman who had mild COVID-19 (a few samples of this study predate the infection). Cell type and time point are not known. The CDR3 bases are TGTGCCATCAGTGAGGGCCCGGGAAACAAAAACATTCAGTACTTC. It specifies CAISEGPGNKNIQYF.